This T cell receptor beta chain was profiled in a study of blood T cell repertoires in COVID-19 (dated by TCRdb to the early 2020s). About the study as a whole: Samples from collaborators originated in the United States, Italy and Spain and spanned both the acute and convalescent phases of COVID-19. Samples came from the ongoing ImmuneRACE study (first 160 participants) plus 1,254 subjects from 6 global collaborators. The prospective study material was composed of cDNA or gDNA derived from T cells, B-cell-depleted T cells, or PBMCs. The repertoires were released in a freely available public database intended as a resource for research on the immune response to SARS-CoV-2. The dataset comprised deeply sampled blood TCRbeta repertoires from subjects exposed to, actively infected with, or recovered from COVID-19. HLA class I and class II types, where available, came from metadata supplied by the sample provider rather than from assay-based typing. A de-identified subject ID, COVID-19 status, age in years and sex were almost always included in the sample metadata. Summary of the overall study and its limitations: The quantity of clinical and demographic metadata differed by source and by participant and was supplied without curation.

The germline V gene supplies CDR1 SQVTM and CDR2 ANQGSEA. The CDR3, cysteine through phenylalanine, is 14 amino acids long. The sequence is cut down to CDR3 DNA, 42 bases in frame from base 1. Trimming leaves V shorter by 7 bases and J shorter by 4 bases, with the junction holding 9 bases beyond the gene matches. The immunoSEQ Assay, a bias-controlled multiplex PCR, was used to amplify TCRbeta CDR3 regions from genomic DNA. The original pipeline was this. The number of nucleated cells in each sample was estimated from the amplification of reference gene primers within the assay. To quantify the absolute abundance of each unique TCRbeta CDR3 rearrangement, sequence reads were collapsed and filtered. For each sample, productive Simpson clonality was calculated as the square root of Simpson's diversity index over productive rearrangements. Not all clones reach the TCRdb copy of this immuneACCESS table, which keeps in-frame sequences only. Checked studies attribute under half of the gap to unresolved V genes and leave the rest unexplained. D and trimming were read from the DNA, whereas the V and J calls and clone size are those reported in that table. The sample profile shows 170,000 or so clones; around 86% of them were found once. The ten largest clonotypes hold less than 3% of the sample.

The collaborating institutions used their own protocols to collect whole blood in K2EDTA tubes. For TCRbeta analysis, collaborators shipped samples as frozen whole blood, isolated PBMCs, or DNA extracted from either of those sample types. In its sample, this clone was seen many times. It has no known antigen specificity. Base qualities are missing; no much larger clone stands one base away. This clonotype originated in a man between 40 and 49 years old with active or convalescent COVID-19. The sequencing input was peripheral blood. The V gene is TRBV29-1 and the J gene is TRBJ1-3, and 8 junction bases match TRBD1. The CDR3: CSAMDRVGGNTIYF. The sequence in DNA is TGCAGCGCGATGGACAGGGTAGGGGGAAACACCATATATTTT.